These 21 T cell receptor beta chains were all obtained from the same sample, sequenced in a study of blood T cell repertoires in COVID-19. Only in-frame clones appear in the TCRdb table, and some are missing; sequencing was by immunoSEQ multiplex PCR. The sample has about 110,000 clones; 75% to 90% are singletons. Material for sequencing was peripheral blood. These receptors came from a woman aged 50 to 65 with acute or convalescent COVID-19.

The chain uses TRBV19 and TRBJ2-7; D unresolved. Germline V lookup: CDR1 LNHDA, CDR2 SQIVND (reference sequence). CDR3 length: 12 amino acids. V was shortened by 0 bases and J by 9 bases, with 9 bases between the two germline ends. CDR3 DNA sequence: TGTGCCAGTAGTATAGATCGAGTTCGGCAGTACTTC. Residues: CASSIDRVRQYF.

The V gene is TRBV6-5, the J gene TRBJ1-1; TRBD1 matches 8 bases. Per the germline V gene, CDR1 is MNHEY and CDR2 is SVGAGI. This CDR3 contains 14 residues. After removal of 7 bases from V and 3 bases from J, the junction contained 7 bases not matched to a gene. This chain's CDR3 is CASKSDRGYTEAFF. The CDR3 bases are TGTGCCAGCAAGTCCGACAGGGGCTACACTGAAGCTTTCTTT.

The chain recombines TRBV2 with TRBJ1-5; tentative D call: TRBD1 (5 bases). The CDR3 runs 17 residues. Trimming removed 3 bases from V and 0 bases from J, with 15 bases in between. The germline V gene encodes CDR1 SNHLY and CDR2 FYNNEI. The CDR3 loop reads CASSEGGPGYSNQPQHF. As DNA, the CDR3 is TGTGCCAGCAGTGAGGGGGGACCAGGATATAGCAATCAGCCCCAGCATTTT.

The genes are TRBV19 and TRBJ1-5; weak D call: TRBD1 (5 bases). The CDR3 spans 17 residues. With 4 bases removed from V and 6 bases from J, the gap between germline ends came to 22 bases. Per germline, CDR1 LNHDA and CDR2 SQIVND (reference sequence). Here the CDR3 DNA reads TGTGCCAGTAGTACCAGGGCGGACGTCCGGTCGGGTCAGCCCCAGCATTTT. This sequence encodes CASSTRADVRSGQPQHF.

The chain carries TRBV30 and TRBJ1-2; 8 bases agree with TRBD1. The CDR3 is 13 residues long. Germline V gene sequence: CDR1 GTSNPN, CDR2 SVGIG (reference sequence). V shed 1 base and J 5 bases; nucleotides not matched to a gene: 3. The CDR3 protein is CAWSERQGYGYTF. The DNA of the CDR3 is TGTGCCTGGAGTGAGAGACAGGGGTATGGCTACACCTTC.

This sequence joins TRBV7-2 and TRBJ1-3; D gene uncertain. This CDR3 comprises 15 residues. V lost 3 bases to trimming and J lost 1 base, with 10 bases between them. In germline, CDR1 is SGHTA, CDR2 FQGNSA. Here the CDR3 DNA reads TGTGCCAGCAGCTTTGGCTTGCAGTCTGGAAACACCATATATTTT. Translating it yields CASSFGLQSGNTIYF.

The V call is TRBV6-4, the J call TRBJ1-5; a possible D gene is TRBD1 (5 bases). The germline V gene encodes CDR1 MRHNA and CDR2 SNTAGT. The CDR3 spans 16 residues. Trimming stripped 7 bases from V and 5 bases from J, with 21 bases between. The CDR3 protein is CASIEGVVVGHQPQHF. DNA for the CDR3: TGTGCCAGCATCGAAGGGGTTGTTGTGGGGCATCAGCCCCAGCATTTT.

This clone has more than one count but fewer than ten. V gene TRBV18 combines with J gene TRBJ2-1; TRBD2 matches at 8 bases. The length of the CDR3 is 16 residues. Looked up from germline, CDR1 is KGHSH and CDR2 is LQKENI. Trimming at V came to 2 bases and at J to 7 bases, leaving 10 bases not matched to a gene. DNA of the CDR3: TGTGCCAGCTCACCAAAGTCTGTCGGGACTAGAAATGAGCAGTTCTTC. It codes for CASSPKSVGTRNEQFF.

The rearrangement links TRBV29-1 to TRBJ2-1; TRBD2 aligns across 8 bases. CDR1 and CDR2 from the germline V gene are SQVTM and ANQGSEA. The V and J ends lost 3 bases and 6 bases, in that order; junction bases with no gene match: 7. The CDR3 has 14 amino acids. CDR3 coding DNA: TGCAGCGTTGATAGGCGGGGGGCCAGCAATGAGCAGTTCTTC. Its translation is CSVDRRGASNEQFF.

The chain couples TRBV19 to TRBJ1-1; possibly TRBD1 for D (6 bases). V was trimmed by 9 bases and J by 8 bases, leaving 22 bases between them. The length of the CDR3 is 14 residues. Per the germline V gene, CDR1 is LNHDA and CDR2 is SQIVND (reference sequence). CDR3 amino acids: CASRIRGAQGEAFF. Here the CDR3 DNA reads TGTGCCAGCCGAATCCGGGGGGCGCAGGGAGAAGCTTTCTTT.

J is TRBJ1-1 and V is TRBV5-1; D is possibly TRBD1 (6 bases). V was trimmed by 1 base and J by 6 bases, leaving 16 bases between them. The CDR3 has 15 amino acids. Germline V gene sequence: CDR1 SGHRS, CDR2 YFSETQ. CDR3 DNA: TGCGCCAGCAGCTTGAGGCAGGGGTCAAAAGCTGAAGCTTTCTTT. It translates to CASSLRQGSKAEAFF.

Written as DNA, the CDR3 is TGTGCCAGTAGTCCCCAGTCCAATGAGCAGTTCTTC. Amino acid sequence: CASSPQSNEQFF. This sequence joins TRBV19 and TRBJ2-1, with unresolved D. V lost 5 bases, J lost 6 bases, and 8 bases lay in between. CDR1 is LNHDA and CDR2 is SQIVND in the germline V gene (reference sequence). The CDR3 length is 12 residues.

V is TRBV7-2 and J is TRBJ1-5, with 10 bases fitting TRBD1. Losses at the gene ends were 5 bases for V and 7 bases for J; bases not matched to a gene: 11. The CDR3 consists of 16 residues. Germline V gene sequence: CDR1 SGHTA, CDR2 FQGNSA. The CDR3 region has the DNA TGTGCCAGCAGCCCCCAGACAGGGGGCGTAGGACAGCCCCAGCATTTT. Protein: CASSPQTGGVGQPQHF.

J is TRBJ2-1 and V is TRBV6-2 or TRBV6-3; maybe TRBD2 (6 bases). Per the germline V gene, CDR1 is MNHEY and CDR2 is SVGEGT. The CDR3 extends over 16 amino acids. The V end was cut by 0 bases, the J end by 8 bases, with 17 bases between. CDR3 coding DNA: TGTGCCAGCAGTTACTCTCTAGCGTCGGTTGCGGATGAGCAGTTCTTC. Its translation: CASSYSLASVADEQFF.

The chain is built from TRBV10-3 and TRBJ1-1, with 9 bases aligning to TRBD1. Germline CDR1 is ENHRY and CDR2 is SYGVKD. The CDR3 has 15 residues. The ends lost 6 bases at V and 4 bases at J; junction bases unmatched: 9. The CDR3 loop is CAISVPGQGVTEAFF. The CDR3 DNA sequence: TGTGCCATCAGCGTTCCGGGACAGGGTGTCACTGAAGCTTTCTTT.

This clone was seen once. The chain employs TRBV7-9 and TRBJ1-2; 8 nucleotides line up with TRBD1. Losses at the gene ends were 2 bases for V and 3 bases for J; bases not matched to a gene: 8. This CDR3 is built from 16 residues. The V gene's germline CDR1 is SEHNR and CDR2 FQNEAQ (reference sequence). The CDR3 nucleotides read TGTGCCAGCAGCTTAAGCTCCAGGGGGCTTCACTATGGCTACACCTTC. Translation gives CASSLSSRGLHYGYTF.

The V call is TRBV3-1 (or the pseudogene TRBV3-2), the J call TRBJ2-5; 7 nucleotides match TRBD1. Unmatched junction bases numbered 6, after V lost 1 base and J lost 4 bases. From germline, CDR1 is LGHDT and CDR2 YNNKEL (reference sequence). The CDR3 has 15 residues. CDR3 bases: TGTGCCAGCAGCCAAGTCCCCGACAGGGTAGAGACCCAGTACTTC. It codes for CASSQVPDRVETQYF.

This rearrangement joins TRBV12-3 or TRBV12-4 to TRBJ2-7; 7 bases agree with TRBD1. The CDR3 has 13 residues. J gave up 7 bases and V 0 bases, and 3 bases lay outside the gene matches. CDR3 sequence reads: CASSLAPTGEQYF. The CDR3, as DNA: TGTGCCAGCAGTTTAGCCCCGACAGGGGAGCAGTACTTC.

This rearrangement joins TRBV12-3 or TRBV12-4 to TRBJ2-2; D is perhaps TRBD2 (5 bases). V was clipped by 8 bases and J by 6 bases, with 7 bases between them. The CDR3 totals 11 residues. The CDR3 DNA sequence: TGTGCCAGCGGGCGGGCCGGGGAGCTGTTTTTT. It codes for CASGRAGELFF.

This clone was counted only a few times. The J gene is TRBJ2-1, the V gene TRBV7-3; TRBD2 is a possible D gene (6 bases). CDR3 length equals 13 residues. The germline V gene has CDR1 SGHTA and CDR2 FQGTGA. Trimming left V 2 bases short and J 4 bases short, with 6 bases between. CDR3 residues: CASSLREYNEQFF. CDR3 nucleotide sequence: TGTGCCAGCAGCTTACGGGAGTACAATGAGCAGTTCTTC.

The chain employs TRBV2 and TRBJ1-5; D may be TRBD1 (5 bases). The V and J ends lost 5 bases and 4 bases respectively, with 12 bases between them. The V gene's germline CDR1 is SNHLY and CDR2 FYNNEI. The CDR3 is made up of 14 amino acids. This CDR3 reads CASSLYDSNQPQHF. In nucleotides, the CDR3 is TGTGCCAGCAGTCTCTACGACAGTAATCAGCCCCAGCATTTT.